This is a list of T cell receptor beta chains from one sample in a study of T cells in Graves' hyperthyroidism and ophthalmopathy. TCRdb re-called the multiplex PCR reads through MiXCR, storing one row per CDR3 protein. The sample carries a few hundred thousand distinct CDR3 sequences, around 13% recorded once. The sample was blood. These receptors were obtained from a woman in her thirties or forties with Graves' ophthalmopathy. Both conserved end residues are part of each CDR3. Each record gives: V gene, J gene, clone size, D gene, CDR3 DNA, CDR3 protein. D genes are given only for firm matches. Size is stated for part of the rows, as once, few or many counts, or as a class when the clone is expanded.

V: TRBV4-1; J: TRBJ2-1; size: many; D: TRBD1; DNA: TGCGCCAGCAGCCAAGGGGGGACAGTTGAGCAGTTCTTC; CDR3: CASSQGGTVEQFF
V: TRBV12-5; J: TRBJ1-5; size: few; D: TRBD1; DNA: TGTGCTAGTGGTTTGGCCGGACAGGACAATCAGCCCCAGCATTTT; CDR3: CASGLAGQDNQPQHF
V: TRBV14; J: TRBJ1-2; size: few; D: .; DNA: TGTGCCAGCAGCCAAGAAGGATGGGATCGAACTAACTATGGCTACACCTTC; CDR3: CASSQEGWDRTNYGYTF
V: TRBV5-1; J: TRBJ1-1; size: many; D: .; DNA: TGCGCCAGCAGCCTACTATTAAACACTGAAGCTTTCTTT; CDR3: CASSLLLNTEAFF
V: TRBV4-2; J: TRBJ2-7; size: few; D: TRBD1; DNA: TGTGCCAGCAGCCAAGCTCTGACAGGGTCCACCTACGAGCAGTACTTC; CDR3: CASSQALTGSTYEQYF
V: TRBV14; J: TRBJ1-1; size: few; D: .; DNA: TGTGCCAGCAGCCAAGTGTGGGCAGCCGGCACTGAAGCTTTCTTT; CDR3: CASSQVWAAGTEAFF
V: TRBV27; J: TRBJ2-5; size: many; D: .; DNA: TGTGCCAGCAGTTTTAAGTGGACTGAACTAAACCAAGAGACCCAGTACTTC; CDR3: CASSFKWTELNQETQYF
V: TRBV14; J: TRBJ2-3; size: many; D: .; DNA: TGTGCCAGCAGCCCCAGAACAGTTAGCACAGATACGCAGTATTTT; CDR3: CASSPRTVSTDTQYF
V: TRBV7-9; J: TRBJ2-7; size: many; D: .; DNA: TGTGCCAGCAGCTATGGGACCGTCGAGCAGTACTTC; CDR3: CASSYGTVEQYF
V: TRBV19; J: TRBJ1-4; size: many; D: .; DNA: TGTGCCAACGAGGAGGCCACAACTAATGAAAAACTGTTTTTT; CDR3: CANEEATTNEKLFF
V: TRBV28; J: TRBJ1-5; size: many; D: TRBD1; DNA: TGTGCCAGCAGTCCTCGGACAGGGACAGCCGGTAGTAATCAGCCCCAGCATTTT; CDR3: CASSPRTGTAGSNQPQHF
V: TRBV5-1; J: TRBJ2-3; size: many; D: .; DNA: TGCGCCAGCAGCTTGAGGCCAGGAGGAGATACGCAGTATTTT; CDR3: CASSLRPGGDTQYF
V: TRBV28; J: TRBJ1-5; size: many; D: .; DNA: TGTGCCAGCCGTGGGGGGGCCGGCAATCAGCCCCAGCATTTT; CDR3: CASRGGAGNQPQHF
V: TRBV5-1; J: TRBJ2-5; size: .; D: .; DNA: TGCGCCAGCAGCCGTGACAGGGAGGTAAAGACCCAGTACTTC; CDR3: CASSRDREVKTQYF
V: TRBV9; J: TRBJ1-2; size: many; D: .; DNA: TGTGCCAGCAGCACGAGACCGATTCCCGGTGGCTACACCTTC; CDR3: CASSTRPIPGGYTF
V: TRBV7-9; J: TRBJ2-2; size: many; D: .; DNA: TGTGCCAGCAGCTACGGCTACGGGGAGCTGTTTTTT; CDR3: CASSYGYGELFF
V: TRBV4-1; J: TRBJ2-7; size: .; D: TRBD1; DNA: TGCGCCAGCAGCCAAGATCCCAGGGGGTCCTACGAGCAGTACTTC; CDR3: CASSQDPRGSYEQYF
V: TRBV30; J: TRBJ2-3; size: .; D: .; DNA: TGCGCCTGGAGTGGACTTGTAGCAGATACGCAGTATTTT; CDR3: CAWSGLVADTQYF
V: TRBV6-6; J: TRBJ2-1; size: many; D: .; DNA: TGTGCCAGCAGTTACTCTGCCGAGTACAATGAGCAGTTCTTC; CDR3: CASSYSAEYNEQFF
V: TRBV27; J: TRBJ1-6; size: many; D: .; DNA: TGTGCCAGCAGTTTATCGATTCGGGCCAGAACTAACAATAATTCACCCCTCCACTTT; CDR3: CASSLSIRARTNNNSPLHF
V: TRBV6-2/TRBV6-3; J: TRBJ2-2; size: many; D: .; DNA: TGTGCCAGCAGTTCCCCGACGGCGACCACCGGGGAGCTGTTTTTT; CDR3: CASSSPTATTGELFF
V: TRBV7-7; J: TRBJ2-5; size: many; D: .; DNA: TGTGCTAGCAGCCGCGACGCTACATTCCAAGAGACCCAGTACTTC; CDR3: CASSRDATFQETQYF
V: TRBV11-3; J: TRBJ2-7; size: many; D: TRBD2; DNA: TGTGCCAGCAGCTTAGGACTAGCGAACCGTGACGAGCAGTACTTC; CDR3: CASSLGLANRDEQYF
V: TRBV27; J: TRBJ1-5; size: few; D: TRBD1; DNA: TGTGCCAGCAGACCGGACAGGCTTAGCAATCAGCCCCAGCATTTT; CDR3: CASRPDRLSNQPQHF
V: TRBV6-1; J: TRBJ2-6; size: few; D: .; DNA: TGTGCCAGCAGCAGCTTAGGCTCTGGGGCCAACGTCCTGACTTTC; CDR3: CASSSLGSGANVLTF
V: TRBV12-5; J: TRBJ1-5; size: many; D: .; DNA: TGTGCTAGTGGTCCTGGTGAGGGGAAGCCCCAGCATTTT; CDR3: CASGPGEGKPQHF
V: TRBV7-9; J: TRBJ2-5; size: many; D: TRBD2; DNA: TGTGCCAGCAGCGGCACTACCGGGAGGGCCGGATACTTC; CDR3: CASSGTTGRAGYF
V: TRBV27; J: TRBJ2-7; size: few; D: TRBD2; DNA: TGTGCCAGCAGTTTCGCGCGGGAGATCTACGAGCAGTACTTC; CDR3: CASSFAREIYEQYF
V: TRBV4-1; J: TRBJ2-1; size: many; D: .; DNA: TGCGCCAGCAGCCAAGTAGAGGGGAATGAGCAGTTCTTC; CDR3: CASSQVEGNEQFF
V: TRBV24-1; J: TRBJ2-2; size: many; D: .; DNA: TGTGCCACCAGCAACCCACAGACAGTGGCTGGGGAGCTGTTTTTT; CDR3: CATSNPQTVAGELFF
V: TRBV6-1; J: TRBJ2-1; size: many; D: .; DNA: TGTGCCAGCAGTGAGGGCGGGGACAACAATGAGCAGTTCTTC; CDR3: CASSEGGDNNEQFF
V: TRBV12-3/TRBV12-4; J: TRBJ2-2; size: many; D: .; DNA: TGTGCCAGCAGTTCCCGGGACAAGAACACCGGGGAGCTGTTTTTT; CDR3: CASSSRDKNTGELFF
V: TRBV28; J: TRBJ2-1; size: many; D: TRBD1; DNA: TGTGCCAGCAAACCCTCGACAGGGGGCAATGAGCAGTTCTTC; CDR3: CASKPSTGGNEQFF